This note documents a single T cell receptor (beta chain) sequence. J gave up 6 bases and V 4 bases, and 18 bases lay outside the gene matches. From germline, CDR1 is LGHDT and CDR2 YNNKEL (reference sequence). The CDR3 has 19 residues. This entry belongs to a study of blood T cell repertoires in COVID-19. In the study overall: Specimens from acute and convalescent COVID-19 originated in the United States, Italy and Spain. Sample material is recorded as cDNA or gDNA derived from T cells, B-cell-depleted T cells, or PBMCs.

Measured with immunoSEQ multiplex PCR; TCRdb has only the in-frame clones, and not every one. The sample lists roughly 43,000 clones; 70% to 90% were seen once. The J gene is TRBJ2-2, the V gene TRBV3-1 (or the pseudogene TRBV3-2); TRBD2 aligns across 9 bases. This TCR was sampled from a human donor in a cohort sampled during active COVID-19. The donor label of this sample is uncertain. Material: peripheral blood. The CDR3 DNA reads TGTGCCAGCAGCCTCCCGCCCGCTGGGCGGGGGGGGGTGTCCGGGGAGCTGTTTTTT. Amino acid sequence: CASSLPPAGRGGVSGELFF.